This TCR beta chain is from a study of cytomegalovirus exposure and HLA in healthy donors listed by TCRdb under 2017. For the wider study: An earlier analysis of some 500 of the donors reported more than 250 Gb of sequence data and some 120 million unique TCR beta sequences from approximately 180 million T cells. A separate validation cohort of over 95 different subjects was used in addition to the approximately 670-subject first cohort. The later analysis used no new phenotypic data to find candidate immune exposures, relying instead on TCR beta sequences and their occurrence across donors. A later analysis re-examined previously published TCR beta repertoires from more than 650 donors and added high-resolution HLA genotyping to investigate patterns of TCR occurrence. Across approximately 400 genotyped donors of the cohort, an average of roughly 250,000 unique TCR beta nucleotide sequences per donor were sequenced, and roughly a sixth of those sequences were non-productive. The genetic ancestry cluster associated with self-reported Caucasian donors included around 76% of the roughly 390 genotyped donors. In a later genetic analysis, genome-wide SNP genotypes for about three fifths of the roughly 670 donors were used, and that subset was treated as a discovery cohort. High-throughput TCR immunosequencing, statistical association of individual TCRs with disease status, and machine learning were combined to predict cytomegalovirus infection status. An earlier analysis of about 600 of the donors used high-throughput TCR beta sequencing to judge whether each TCR beta V gene segment behaved as functional or pseudogenic. Using immunosequencing, the study profiled T cell repertoires from about 620 subjects and related those repertoires to cytomegalovirus serostatus. Donor age, sex, ethnicity and CMV serostatus were compiled alongside the repertoire data. Every repertoire in the discovery cohort had been generated on one and the same sequencing platform. The study aimed to test whether signatures of past pathogen exposure could be identified by cataloging public T cell receptors. Both class I and class II loci were covered by HLA typing, at four-digit resolution. The number of typed donors differed by locus: roughly 629-630 for A, B, C, DRB1 and DQB1; approximately 520 for DQA1; 600 to 610 for DPA1; and some 470 for DPB1. Roughly 300 gigabases of sequencing data and 91 million or so unique TCR sequences made up an early release that covered 500 to 650 HLA-typed donors. About five DR-DQ haplotypes were treated as single units for association and clustering because of strong linkage in the cohort.

Paper-wide results and their limitations: The earlier analysis of 587 of the donors excluded around 17 rarely observed V segments, including chromosome 9 orphons, because counts were too low. Because HLA typing was unavailable for some donors at each locus, only the typed subset was used in association tests. A total of 150 or so TCR beta chains were listed by the study as associated with cytomegalovirus. Immune exposure information for the cohort was limited to CMV serostatus. The cohort was sequenced for TCR beta chains only, and without alpha or paired-chain data the features that could be detected were limited. In a later analysis, HLA-associated TCR beta chains showed more clonal expansion and lower generation probabilities than non-associated chains that were equally common. A cluster of highly shared sequence variants was judged likely to represent a technical artifact of the sequencing pipeline. A further reported finding was that TCR beta sequences accurately predicted the HLA-A and HLA-B alleles for most subjects in the first cohort. The 87-base-pair reads could not distinguish some IMGT-functional V segments, including TRBV6-2 and TRBV6-3, so those segments were excluded. It was suggested by the authors that the approach could potentially be generalized to other disease states and immunological phenotypes. A few of the identified cytomegalovirus-associated TCR beta chains were confirmed in vitro to be specific for cytomegalovirus antigens. The presence/absence analyses assumed that sequencing depth was roughly uniform across donors, and that assumption may not be true. Linkage disequilibrium might explain the correlated functional status among segregating V segments, but an unknown experimental factor could not be ruled out. Compared with the roughly 710-donor mean, donors in an Asian-associated ancestry cluster had fewer N-insertions in productive TCRs, according to a later genetic analysis. A later analysis reported that several top co-occurrence clusters appeared linked to parvovirus B19, influenza, CMV and Epstein-Barr virus. When HLA alleles, especially DR and DQ, strongly co-occurred, TCR associations were difficult to assign to individual alleles. Cytomegalovirus status was reported to be diagnosed by the classifier with high specificity and sensitivity in both the original and validation cohorts. An earlier analysis of around 500 of the donors showed that most TCR beta V segments appeared in productive rearrangements either about 87% or about 30% of the time, which broadly matched IMGT annotations. A later analysis associated around 16,000 TCR beta sequences with specific HLA alleles at a false discovery rate of 0.05. According to a later analysis, TCR association rates differed among HLA loci, with DRB1 alleles showing the most associated TCRs and HLA-C alleles showing the fewest. A later analysis found that most CMV-associated TCR beta chains appeared HLA-restricted, with HLA associations seemingly driven largely by CMV exposure. Most TCR sequences were seen in very few donors, while some public TCRs were found in many individuals. An association between a missense DCLRE1C variant and V-gene and J-gene trimming of TCR beta chains was found in a later genetic analysis and replicated in an independent cohort.

Libraries were made using the immunoSEQ multiplex PCR assay. A mixture of 60 forward primers for TCR Vbeta segments and 13 reverse primers for TCR Jbeta segments was used in the multiplex PCR. The CDR3 region of rearranged TCR beta genes was amplified from genomic DNA by a multiplex PCR assay. On the Illumina HiSeq System, the amplified TCR beta libraries were sequenced as 87-base-pair reads. For the original study's pipeline: Across the 670 or so repertoires, a later analysis counted approximately 75 million unique TCR beta chains, 9 million to 14 million of which were shared by at least two donors. To remove PCR and sequencing errors, raw reads were error-corrected and collapsed into unique sequences using a nearest-neighbor algorithm that merged closely related sequences. Alignment of CDR3 sequences to IMGT reference sequences was used to assign V, D and J gene segments. For a sequence to be retained, at least a six-nucleotide match to both a V gene segment and a J gene segment was required. A rearrangement was called productive if the CDR3 had no stop codons and remained in frame with V and J, and every other rearrangement was called non-productive. Following IMGT convention, CDR3 was defined as the stretch from the second conserved V-encoded cysteine to the conserved J-encoded phenylalanine. In an earlier analysis of 500 to 650 of the donors, sequences lacking an unambiguous match to a single V gene segment were excluded. In an earlier analysis of 450 to 700 of the donors, V segments were called functional above 56.7% productive rearrangements and were called segregating when the between-donor standard deviation exceeded 5%. A statistical classification framework was built for diagnosing cytomegalovirus status from the catalog of TCR beta chain sequences. In a later analysis, V and J genes were assigned by comparing TCR nucleotide sequences against IMGT/GENE-DB human TR gene sequences. A later analysis assigned CDR3 sequences and most-parsimonious VDJ recombination scenarios with the TCRdist pipeline. A later analysis defined each TCR beta chain by its CDR3 amino acid sequence plus V-gene family, and excluded reads lacking a unique V-gene family. As a way to deal with suspected cross-contamination and a sequencing artifact, a later analysis dropped 592 nucleotide sequences that were highly shared and had low generation probability. A later analysis calculated a clonal expansion index for each public chain from normalized within-repertoire ranks of inferred template counts. In a later analysis, generation probabilities were computed with a VDJ recombination model fitted to out-of-frame rearrangements, and the resulting probabilities were checked against IGoR. In a later analysis, hypergeometric tests were used to score TCR-TCR, TCR-HLA and TCR-CMV co-occurrence, with a repertoire-size bias correction applied to TCR pairs. False discovery rates were estimated in a later analysis by permuting HLA or CMV assignments 20 times. A later analysis grouped co-occurring TCRs with DBSCAN, adding TCRdist sequence similarity when clustering within HLA-allele-positive subsets. Repertoires with fewer than 30,000 or more than 120,000 public chains were left out of co-occurrence clustering, as were about 5 repertoires with anomalous nucleotide sharing. TCRdb limited this immuneACCESS table to in-frame rearrangements with V and J called. A share of clones is missing; checked studies link under half to unresolved V genes, and the rest is unexplained. Clone size and the V and J calls come from that table; the DNA yielded D and trimming. The sample records roughly 120,000 clones, less than 80% of which are singletons. The ten largest clonotypes hold 6.5% to 8% of the sample.

The cohort was made up of 666 healthy bone marrow donors. Cohort members were all nominally healthy when sampled, although unrecorded immune exposures were likely present. The donor tested CMV seropositive and was one of the 289 seropositive cohort members. Every donor gave a peripheral blood sample, and the peripheral blood mononuclear cells from that sample were used for TCR beta sequencing. The Qiagen DNeasy Blood Extraction Kit was used to extract genomic DNA from the blood cell samples. With respect to this clone: It lacks a known antigen. The record has no base qualities; no much larger clone is one base away.

Including the terminal cysteine and phenylalanine, the CDR3 comprises 16 residues. The entry retains the CDR3 DNA only, 48 bases that are in frame from base 1. As encoded in the germline V gene, CDR1 is SNHLY while CDR2 is FYNNEI. Clipping removes 3 bases from V and 1 base from J, with 5 as the unmatched junction base count. The receptor's source is a man aged 35 to 55 in good health and CMV-seropositive. Recombination linked TRBV2 to TRBJ1-5; TRBD1 agrees with 8 junctional bases. Sequencing was done on a sample of PBMCs. In nucleotide form, the sequence is TGTGCCAGCAGTGATATTTGGACAGGGAGCAATCAGCCCCAGCATTTT. Translated, it gives CASSDIWTGSNQPQHF.